Listed below are T cell receptor beta chains from one sample, sequenced in a study of blood T cell repertoires in COVID-19. Clones were read by immunoSEQ multiplex PCR, and TCRdb kept only the in-frame ones, dropping some. The sample includes fewer than 90,000 clones, about 85% seen only once; the top ten take over 12%. The sample taken for sequencing was peripheral blood. The receptors originated from a male donor with acute or convalescent COVID-19. Each CDR3 is given with its conserved first and last residue. Fields, in order: V gene, J gene, D gene, clone size, CDR3 protein, CDR3 DNA. A D gene is named only where the DNA matches it firmly. For some rows the clone size is stated as once, few or many, or as a class when expanded; others skip it.

v_gene: TRBV19
j_gene: TRBJ1-2
d_gene: TRBD1
abundance: .
CDR3aa: CASSIEGTGHGYTF
CDR3nt: TGTGCCAGTAGTATAGAGGGGACAGGGCATGGCTACACCTTC

v_gene: TRBV29-1
j_gene: TRBJ1-1
d_gene: .
abundance: .
CDR3aa: CSVRTGQVMTFF
CDR3nt: TGCAGCGTCCGGACCGGACAAGTCATGACTTTCTTT

v_gene: TRBV14
j_gene: TRBJ2-5
d_gene: .
abundance: .
CDR3aa: CASSQTFETQYF
CDR3nt: TGTGCCAGCAGCCAGACTTTCGAGACCCAGTACTTC

v_gene: TRBV9
j_gene: TRBJ1-5
d_gene: .
abundance: .
CDR3aa: CASSVGDNQPQHF
CDR3nt: TGTGCCAGCAGCGTAGGAGACAATCAGCCCCAGCATTTT

v_gene: TRBV2
j_gene: TRBJ2-5
d_gene: .
abundance: .
CDR3aa: CASSDREAQETQYF
CDR3nt: TGTGCCAGCAGTGATCGGGAAGCTCAAGAGACCCAGTACTTC

v_gene: TRBV7-8
j_gene: TRBJ1-6
d_gene: .
abundance: .
CDR3aa: CASSPRDLSYNSPLHF
CDR3nt: TGTGCCAGCAGCCCGCGGGACCTCTCCTATAATTCACCCCTCCACTTT

v_gene: TRBV18
j_gene: TRBJ2-4
d_gene: TRBD1
abundance: .
CDR3aa: CASSPSTGGAKNIQYF
CDR3nt: TGTGCCAGCTCACCATCGACAGGGGGTGCCAAAAACATTCAGTACTTC

v_gene: TRBV30
j_gene: TRBJ2-2
d_gene: .
abundance: .
CDR3aa: CAWSAGVNTGELFF
CDR3nt: TGTGCCTGGAGTGCGGGAGTAAACACCGGGGAGCTGTTTTTT

v_gene: TRBV7-9
j_gene: TRBJ2-5
d_gene: .
abundance: .
CDR3aa: CASSLYRAGPLRETQYF
CDR3nt: TGTGCCAGCAGCTTATACCGCGCGGGGCCCCTTAGGGAGACCCAGTACTTC

v_gene: TRBV3-1/TRBV3-2
j_gene: TRBJ2-5
d_gene: .
abundance: .
CDR3aa: CASSPRQGLRWETQYF
CDR3nt: TGTGCCAGCAGCCCGCGGCAGGGGCTTCGTTGGGAGACCCAGTACTTC

v_gene: TRBV5-1
j_gene: TRBJ2-5
d_gene: TRBD1
abundance: .
CDR3aa: CASSTGQGQETQYF
CDR3nt: TGCGCCAGCAGCACCGGACAGGGGCAAGAGACCCAGTACTTC

v_gene: TRBV7-2
j_gene: TRBJ1-4
d_gene: TRBD1
abundance: .
CDR3aa: CASSGPTGVLSTNEKLFF
CDR3nt: TGTGCCAGCAGCGGACCGACAGGGGTCCTATCAACTAATGAAAAACTGTTTTTT

v_gene: TRBV5-1
j_gene: TRBJ1-1
d_gene: .
abundance: .
CDR3aa: CASSPSRTGTPNTEAFF
CDR3nt: TGCGCCAGCAGCCCAAGCCGTACCGGGACTCCGAACACTGAAGCTTTCTTT

v_gene: TRBV4-1
j_gene: TRBJ2-5
d_gene: TRBD2
abundance: .
CDR3aa: CASSQSTGRSQETQYF
CDR3nt: TGCGCCAGCAGCCAATCTACCGGGAGGTCACAAGAGACCCAGTACTTC

v_gene: TRBV28
j_gene: TRBJ2-7
d_gene: TRBD1
abundance: .
CDR3aa: CASSLGTGGDEQYF
CDR3nt: TGTGCCAGCAGTTTAGGGACAGGGGGCGACGAGCAGTACTTC

v_gene: TRBV7-9
j_gene: TRBJ1-2
d_gene: TRBD1
abundance: .
CDR3aa: CASSLAGQGYGYTF
CDR3nt: TGTGCCAGCAGCTTAGCAGGACAGGGCTATGGCTACACCTTC

v_gene: TRBV5-4
j_gene: TRBJ2-1
d_gene: TRBD2
abundance: .
CDR3aa: CASSPSIQRGNNEQFF
CDR3nt: TGTGCCAGCAGCCCTTCCATTCAGCGGGGAAACAATGAGCAGTTCTTC

v_gene: TRBV5-1
j_gene: TRBJ2-3
d_gene: TRBD2
abundance: .
CDR3aa: CASSSGRALAGENTDTQYF
CDR3nt: TGCGCCAGCAGCTCGGGACGCGCGTTAGCGGGGGAGAACACAGATACGCAGTATTTT

v_gene: TRBV7-9
j_gene: TRBJ1-4
d_gene: .
abundance: .
CDR3aa: CASSSWGQKRENEKLFF
CDR3nt: TGTGCCAGCAGCTCCTGGGGGCAGAAGCGTGAAAATGAAAAACTGTTTTTT

v_gene: TRBV4-2
j_gene: TRBJ2-2
d_gene: TRBD2
abundance: .
CDR3aa: CASSQEGPETSGAGELFF
CDR3nt: TGTGCCAGCAGCCAAGAAGGACCCGAGACTAGCGGGGCCGGGGAGCTGTTTTTT

v_gene: TRBV7-8
j_gene: TRBJ2-7
d_gene: .
abundance: .
CDR3aa: CASSLERGSYEQYF
CDR3nt: TGTGCCAGCAGCCTCGAAAGGGGCTCCTACGAGCAGTACTTC

v_gene: TRBV5-1
j_gene: TRBJ1-4
d_gene: .
abundance: .
CDR3aa: CASSLAQGNNEKLFF
CDR3nt: TGCGCCAGCAGCTTGGCCCAGGGAAATAATGAAAAACTGTTTTTT

v_gene: TRBV28
j_gene: TRBJ1-6
d_gene: .
abundance: .
CDR3aa: CASRYQGPVSSPLHF
CDR3nt: TGTGCCAGCAGGTATCAGGGCCCGGTCTCATCACCCCTCCACTTT

v_gene: TRBV5-1
j_gene: TRBJ2-1
d_gene: TRBD2
abundance: .
CDR3aa: CASSLAGTKGPEQFF
CDR3nt: TGCGCCAGCAGCTTGGCCGGGACTAAGGGTCCTGAGCAGTTCTTC

v_gene: TRBV25-1
j_gene: TRBJ2-3
d_gene: .
abundance: .
CDR3aa: CASSKDPYGNTQYF
CDR3nt: TGTGCCAGCAGTAAGGACCCCTACGGGAATACGCAGTATTTT

v_gene: TRBV7-8
j_gene: TRBJ2-7
d_gene: .
abundance: .
CDR3aa: CASSPRTAAYEQYF
CDR3nt: TGTGCCAGCAGTCCTAGGACAGCGGCCTACGAGCAGTACTTC

v_gene: TRBV21-1
j_gene: TRBJ1-3
d_gene: .
abundance: .
CDR3aa: CASSKGEEFSSGNTIYF
CDR3nt: TGTGCCAGCAGCAAAGGAGAGGAGTTTAGCTCTGGAAACACCATATATTTT

v_gene: TRBV7-8
j_gene: TRBJ2-2
d_gene: .
abundance: .
CDR3aa: CASSPTRELFF
CDR3nt: TGTGCCAGCAGCCCCACAAGGGAGCTGTTTTTT

v_gene: TRBV18
j_gene: TRBJ2-5
d_gene: .
abundance: .
CDR3aa: CASSPQAQETQYF
CDR3nt: TGTGCCAGCTCCCCGCAGGCCCAAGAGACCCAGTACTTC

v_gene: TRBV24-1
j_gene: TRBJ1-1
d_gene: TRBD1
abundance: .
CDR3aa: CATSDGGQPNTEAFF
CDR3nt: TGTGCCACCAGTGATGGGGGACAGCCGAACACTGAAGCTTTCTTT

v_gene: TRBV10-3
j_gene: TRBJ2-1
d_gene: TRBD2
abundance: once
CDR3aa: CAISESSGGASNEQFF
CDR3nt: TGTGCCATCAGTGAGTCGAGCGGGGGGGCCTCCAATGAGCAGTTCTTC

v_gene: TRBV19
j_gene: TRBJ1-5
d_gene: .
abundance: .
CDR3aa: CASSTLTRGNQPQHF
CDR3nt: TGTGCCAGTAGTACACTCACGCGCGGCAATCAGCCCCAGCATTTT